The next 10 T cell receptor beta chains were all read from a single sample in a study of cytomegalovirus exposure and HLA in healthy donors (dated by TCRdb to 2017 to 2019). Receptor amplification or capture employed the immunoSEQ multiplex PCR assay. For the multiplex PCR, a mixture combining 60 forward primers for TCR Vbeta segments and 13 reverse primers for TCR Jbeta segments was used. The clones in this table, taken by TCRdb from immuneACCESS, are in-frame only. Not every clone is retained; where verified, under half of the shortfall comes from an unresolved V gene, and the cause of the rest is unknown. This sample holds 70,000 to 90,000 clones; roughly four fifths were observed only once. About 12% of the sample comes from the top ten. Input material: PBMCs. These receptors all come from a male donor in good health and CMV-seropositive.

The chain combines TRBV7-3 with TRBJ2-1; perhaps TRBD2 as D (5 bases). Germline V gene lookup returns CDR1 SGHTA and CDR2 FQGTGA. The CDR3 runs to 14 residues. V was shortened by 0 bases and J by 8 bases, with 11 bases between the two germline ends. DNA for the CDR3: TGTGCCAGCAGCTTAACATCTAGCATTGATGAGCAGTTCTTC. This translates into CASSLTSSIDEQFF. Full variable domain (remainder filled in from reference TRBV7-3 and TRBJ2-1): GAGVSQTPSNKVTEKGKYVELRCDPISGHTALYWYRQSLGQGPEFLIYFQGTGAADDSGLPNDRFFAVRPEGSVSTLKIQRTERGDSAVYLCASSLTSSIDEQFFGPGTRLTVL.

The chain couples TRBV10-3 to TRBJ2-6; 10 bases are shared with TRBD1. V shed 7 bases, J shed 3 bases, and the junction held 12 bases outside the gene matches. CDR1 is ENHRY, CDR2 SYGVKD, per germline. This CDR3 spans 18 amino acids. CDR3 protein: CAINPTGTGDGGANVLTF. The CDR3 DNA is TGTGCCATCAATCCCACCGGGACAGGGGATGGTGGGGCCAACGTCCTGACTTTC.

The chain is built from TRBV18 and TRBJ2-7; TRBD2 matches 10 bases. The CDR3 contains 14 residues. Germline V CDR1 and CDR2: KGHSH, LQKENI. Trimming at V came to 2 bases and at J to 7 bases, leaving 5 bases not matched to a gene. In DNA, the CDR3 is TGTGCCAGCTCACCAAACAGCGGGAGGGAAGAGCAGTACTTC. It yields the protein CASSPNSGREEQYF. Filled out from reference TRBV18 and TRBJ2-7, the complete variable domain reads NAGVMQNPRHLVRRRGQEARLRCSPMKGHSHVYWYRQLPEEGLKFMVYLQKENIIDESGMPKERFSAEFPKEGPSILRIQQVVRGDSAAYFCASSPNSGREEQYFGPGTRLTVT.

The chain joins TRBV4-3 to TRBJ2-3; TRBD2 agrees at 7 bases. Trimming at V came to 6 bases and at J to 0 bases, leaving 3 bases not matched to a gene. Germline V gene data show CDR1 as LGHNA and CDR2 as YSLEER. This CDR3 is 14 amino acids long. This chain's CDR3 is CASSFGGSTDTQYF. In DNA form, the CDR3 reads TGCGCCAGCAGTTTCGGGGGGAGCACAGATACGCAGTATTTT.

The chain combines TRBV5-1 with TRBJ2-3; 8 nucleotides match TRBD1. J was trimmed by 3 bases and V by 2 bases; bases with no gene match: 2. Germline V gives CDR1 SGHRS, CDR2 YFSETQ. There are 14 residues in the CDR3. The CDR3 spells CASSFGQGTDTQYF. The CDR3 DNA sequence: TGCGCCAGCAGCTTTGGACAGGGAACAGATACGCAGTATTTT.

The V call is TRBV9, the J call TRBJ2-1; 15 bases are a match to TRBD2. The trim removed 4 bases at V and 14 bases at J, leaving 10 bases unmatched. This CDR3 comprises 15 residues. CDR1 and CDR2 (germline): SGDLS, YYNGEE. CDR3 nucleotides: TGTGCCAGCAGCCCCGAGGGACTAGCGGGGGGTCCAGAGTTCTTC. Its protein product is CASSPEGLAGGPEFF.

The rearrangement uses TRBV19 and TRBJ1-5, with D tentatively TRBD1 (5 bases). V was trimmed by 3 bases and J by 4 bases, leaving 10 bases between them. Looked up from germline, CDR1 is LNHDA and CDR2 is SQIVND (reference sequence). This CDR3 contains 14 residues. The CDR3 is CASSMGQLNQPQHF. For the CDR3, the DNA is TGTGCCAGTAGTATGGGGCAGCTGAATCAGCCCCAGCATTTT.

The chain has TRBV6-6 and TRBJ2-3; 13 nucleotides agree with TRBD2. Trimming at V came to 8 bases and at J to 4 bases, leaving 6 bases not matched to a gene. The CDR3 totals 15 residues. Germline lookup yields CDR1 MNHNY and CDR2 SVGAGI (reference sequence). CDR3 amino acids: CASDLTSGRADTQYF. The CDR3 DNA follows: TGTGCCAGCGACTTAACTAGCGGGAGGGCAGATACGCAGTATTTT.

The genes are TRBV15 and TRBJ2-5, with D maybe TRBD1 (6 bases). The closer fit of TRBJ2-7 to the DNA end suggests the J call may be wrong. CDR1 LNHNV and CDR2 YYDKDF come from the germline V gene (reference sequence). CDR3 size: 13 residues. This chain's CDR3 is CATVQGPSVEQYF. The CDR3 coding sequence is TGTGCCACGGTACAGGGTCCCTCGGTCGAGCAGTACTTC.

V gene TRBV28 combines with J gene TRBJ1-5, with TRBD1 as a possible D gene (5 bases). Germline CDR1 is MDHEN and CDR2 is SYDVKM. Trimming pared 6 bases from V and 1 base from J, leaving 7 bases between. The CDR3 loop spans 13 amino acids. Written as DNA, the CDR3 is TGTGCCAGCAGGGGGGGGAGCAATCAGCCCCAGCATTTT. Residues: CASRGGSNQPQHF.